A single sample is the source of the 5 T cell receptor beta chains below, sequenced in a study of post-analysis software for immune sequencing data. Unique molecular identifiers tagged the TCR beta cDNA libraries. One entry per CDR3 protein, called by TCRdb with MiXCR from the PCR reads. The table lists around 770,000 distinct CDR3 sequences, roughly 50% of them singletons. Study-wide points: Four to six TRBV segments were significantly more frequent in patients than in controls. TRBV5-6, TRBV5-1 and TRBV20-1 were among these segments.

These TCRs' antigens remain unknown. Sequencing was carried out using blood. Receptors were obtained from a girl aged 10 to 17 with multiple sclerosis.

The V call is TRBV7-9, the J call TRBJ2-7, with 9 bases aligning to TRBD1. V lost 5 bases and J lost 2; bases outside the gene matches: 7. CDR1 is SEHNR, CDR2 FQNEAQ, per germline (reference sequence). The CDR3 length is 15 residues. DNA for the CDR3: TGTGCCAGCAGCCGGGACAGGGAAGCGCCCTACGAGCAGTACTTC. Protein: CASSRDREAPYEQYF.

This clonotype was seen more than once but under ten times. The V gene is TRBV19, the J gene TRBJ2-7; TRBD2 agrees at 15 bases. The CDR3 totals 14 residues. V lost 5 bases, J lost 7 bases, and 3 bases stayed unmatched. Germline CDR1 is LNHDA and CDR2 is SQIVND (reference sequence). CDR3 sequence (DNA): TGTGCCAGTAGTGGACTAGCGGGAGGGGGTGAGCAGTACTTC. It encodes CASSGLAGGGEQYF. Based on the CDR3 plus reference TRBV19 and TRBJ2-7, the full variable domain is DGGITQSPKYLFRKEGQNVTLSCEQNLNHDAMYWYRQDPGQGLRLIYYSQIVNDFQKGDIAEGYSVSREKKESFPLTVTSAQKNPTAFYLCASSGLAGGGEQYFGPGTRLTVT.

This clonotype was found a few times. This chain joins TRBV7-2 and TRBJ2-1; TRBD1 agrees at 8 bases. J gave up 4 bases and V 6 bases, and 14 bases lay outside the gene matches. This CDR3 has 17 amino acids. Germline assignment: CDR1 SGHTA and CDR2 FQGNSA. The CDR3 is CASRPLKDRDKYNEQFF. The CDR3 coding sequence is TGTGCCAGCAGACCCCTTAAGGACAGGGACAAATACAATGAGCAGTTCTTC. Supplemented by reference TRBV7-2 and TRBJ2-1, the full variable domain reads GAGVSQSPSNKVTEKGKDVELRCDPISGHTALYWYRQSLGQGLEFLIYFQGNSAPDKSGLPSDRFSAERTGGSVSTLTIQRTQQEDSAVYLCASRPLKDRDKYNEQFFGPGTRLTVL.

This clonotype was seen a handful of times. The gene calls are TRBV2 and TRBJ2-3; 9 bases are shared with TRBD1. Germline V lookup: CDR1 SNHLY, CDR2 FYNNEI. V lost 7 bases to trimming and J lost 3 bases; unmatched junction nucleotides: 5. This CDR3 comprises 14 residues. The CDR3 sequence: CASKRTGVTDTQYF. CDR3 nucleotides: TGTGCCAGCAAGCGGACAGGGGTGACAGATACGCAGTATTTT.

The chain uses TRBV20-1 and TRBJ1-5; 9 bases align to TRBD1. CDR1 is DFQATT, CDR2 SNEGSKA, per germline (reference sequence). Trimming removed 3 bases from V and 5 bases from J; junction bases left unmatched: 2. The CDR3 is 13 residues long. As DNA, the CDR3 is TGCAGTGCTAGGGGGGACAGGGATCAGCCCCAGCATTTT. Amino acids: CSARGDRDQPQHF.